The T cell receptor beta chain described here comes from a study of T cells in localized non-small cell lung cancer. Study-level results: Median detection of top 100 tumor clones in adjacent lung was 57 clones. The highest T cell clonality was in uninvolved adjacent lung, above tumor.

About this clone: The target antigen is unknown.

Sequencing was performed with immunoSEQ multiplex PCR; in TCRdb, only in-frame clones are kept and a portion is missing. Among roughly 30,000 clones, approximately 91% were seen once, and the ten largest hold 4.2%. The CDR3 runs to 12 residues. The receptor comes from a woman between 35 and 70 years old with stage I lung adenocarcinoma. The chain recombines TRBV21-1 with TRBJ1-6. TRBV21-1 is an annotated pseudogene. Sequencing used peripheral blood, obtained before any cancer treatment. Written as DNA, the CDR3 is TGTGCCAGCAGCCTTCTTAATTCACCCCTCCACTTT. Protein product: CASSLLNSPLHF.